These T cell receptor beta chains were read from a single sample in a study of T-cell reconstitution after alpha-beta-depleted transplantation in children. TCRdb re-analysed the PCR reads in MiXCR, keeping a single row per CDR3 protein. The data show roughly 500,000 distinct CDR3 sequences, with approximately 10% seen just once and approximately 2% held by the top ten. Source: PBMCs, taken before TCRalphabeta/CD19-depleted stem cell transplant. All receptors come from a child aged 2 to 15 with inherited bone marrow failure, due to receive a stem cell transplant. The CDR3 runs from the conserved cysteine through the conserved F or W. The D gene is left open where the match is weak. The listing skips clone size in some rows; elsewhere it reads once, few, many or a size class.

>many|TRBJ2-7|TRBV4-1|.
TGCGCCAGCAGCCAAGAAGGGCCCCACGAGCAGTACTTC
CASSQEGPHEQYF
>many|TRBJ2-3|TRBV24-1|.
TGTGCCACCAGTGGTATGGGGCATAGCGGAACCAGAACTAGCACAGATACGCAGTATTTT
CATSGMGHSGTRTSTDTQYF
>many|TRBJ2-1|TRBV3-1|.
TGTGCCAGCAGCCAAGACCTGAGTAGGCGGGACTACAATGAGCAGTTCTTC
CASSQDLSRRDYNEQFF
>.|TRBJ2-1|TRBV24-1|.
TGTGCCACCACTGATCTTCGGGAGTTATACAATGAGCAGTTCTTC
CATTDLRELYNEQFF
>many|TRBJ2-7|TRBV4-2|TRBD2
TGTGCCAGCAGCCAAGAAACTAGCGGGAGCCCCTACGAGCAGTACTTC
CASSQETSGSPYEQYF
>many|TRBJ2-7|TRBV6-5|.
TGTGCCAGCAGTTACTCTGGCGGTTCCTACGAGCAGTACTTC
CASSYSGGSYEQYF
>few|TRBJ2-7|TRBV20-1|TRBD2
TGCAGTGCTAGGCCGCGGGGTAGCGGGTACCTCTACGAGCAGTACTTC
CSARPRGSGYLYEQYF
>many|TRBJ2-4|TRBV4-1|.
TGCGCCAGCAGCCAAGATCCGGGACTTAGGGCATTTAGGGCCAAAAACATTCAGTACTTC
CASSQDPGLRAFRAKNIQYF
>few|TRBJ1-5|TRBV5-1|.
TGCGCCAGCAGCTTGTGGCCTAGCAATCAGCCCCAGCATTTT
CASSLWPSNQPQHF
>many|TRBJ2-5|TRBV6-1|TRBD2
TGTGCCAGCAGTCAAGGACTGGGACTAGCGTTCCGCCTCCAAGAGACCCAGTACTTC
CASSQGLGLAFRLQETQYF
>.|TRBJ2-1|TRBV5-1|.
TGCGCCAGCAGCTTGGGGTGGGGCCTCGGGAAGCAGTTCTTC
CASSLGWGLGKQFF
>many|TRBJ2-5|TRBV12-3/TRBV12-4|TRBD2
TGTGCCAGCAGTCCCCTTAGCGGGAGAGGAGAGACCCAGTACTTC
CASSPLSGRGETQYF
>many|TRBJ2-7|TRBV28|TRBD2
TGTGCCAGCAGTTCCCTCGGCCTAGCGGGGAACGAGCAGTACTTC
CASSSLGLAGNEQYF
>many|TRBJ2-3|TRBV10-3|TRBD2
TGTGCCATCAGTGTGCTAGCGGGCCGCACAGATACGCAGTATTTT
CAISVLAGRTDTQYF
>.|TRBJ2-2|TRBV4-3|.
TGCGCCAGCAGCCCGATGACCGGGCTTGGGGAGCTGTTTTTT
CASSPMTGLGELFF
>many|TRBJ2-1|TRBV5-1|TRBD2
TGCGCCAGCAGCTTGGATATTCTGGGAGCGGGAGGGGCCAGCAATGAGCAGTTCTTC
CASSLDILGAGGASNEQFF
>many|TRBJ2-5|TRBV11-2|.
TGTGCCAGCAGCTTATTAGGGACCGAAGAGACCCAGTACTTC
CASSLLGTEETQYF
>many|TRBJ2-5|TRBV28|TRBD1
TGTGCCAGCAGTCTGACAGGGGTATCCGGGGAGACCCAGTACTTC
CASSLTGVSGETQYF
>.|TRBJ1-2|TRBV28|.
TGTGCCAGCAGACCCTCCGGGGGGTTTGGCTACACCTTC
CASRPSGGFGYTF
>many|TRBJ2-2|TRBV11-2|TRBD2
TGTGCCAGCAGCTCCGGGACTACGAACACCGGGGAGCTGTTTTTT
CASSSGTTNTGELFF
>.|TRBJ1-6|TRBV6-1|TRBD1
TGTGCCAGCAGCCGGAACGGACAGGTTAATTCACCCCTCCACTTT
CASSRNGQVNSPLHF
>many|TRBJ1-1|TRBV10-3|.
TGTGCCATCGGAACCCGGAACACTGAAGCTTTCTTT
CAIGTRNTEAFF